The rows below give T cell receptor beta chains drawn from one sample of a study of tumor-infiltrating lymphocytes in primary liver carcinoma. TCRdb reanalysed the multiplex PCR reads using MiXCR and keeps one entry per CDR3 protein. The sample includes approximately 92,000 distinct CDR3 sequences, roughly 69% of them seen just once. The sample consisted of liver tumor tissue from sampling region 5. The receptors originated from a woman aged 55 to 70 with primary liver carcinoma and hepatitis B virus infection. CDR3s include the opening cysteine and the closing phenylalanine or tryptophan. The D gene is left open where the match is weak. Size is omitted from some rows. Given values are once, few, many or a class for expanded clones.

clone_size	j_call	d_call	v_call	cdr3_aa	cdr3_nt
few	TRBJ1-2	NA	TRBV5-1	CASSYRPPGGSTGGYTF	TGCGCCAGCAGCTACCGTCCACCCGGGGGCTCGACGGGGGGCTACACCTTC
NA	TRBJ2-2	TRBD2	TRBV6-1	CASSSRTSVNTGELFF	TGTGCCAGTAGTTCCAGGACTAGCGTTAACACCGGGGAGCTGTTTTTT
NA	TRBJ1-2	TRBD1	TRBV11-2	CASSLDRNYSHTF	TGTGCCAGCAGCTTGGACAGGAACTATAGCCACACCTTC
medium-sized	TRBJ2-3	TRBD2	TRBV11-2	CASSLREGGADTQYF	TGTGCCAGCAGCTTGCGGGAGGGGGGCGCAGATACGCAGTATTTT
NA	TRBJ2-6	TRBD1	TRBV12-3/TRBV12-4	CASSGGQGSANVLTF	TGTGCCAGCAGTGGGGGACAGGGGTCGGCCAACGTCCTGACCTTC
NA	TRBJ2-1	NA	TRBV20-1	CSATQQNRNNEQFF	TGCAGTGCTACCCAGCAGAACAGAAACAATGAGCAGTTCTTC
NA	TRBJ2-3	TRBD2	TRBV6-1	CARSIILSGVNTDTQYF	TGTGCCAGAAGTATTATACTGAGCGGGGTGAACACAGATACGCAGTATTTT
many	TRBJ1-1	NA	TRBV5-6	CASSLRGGTEAFF	TGTGCCAGCAGCTTGAGAGGGGGCACTGAAGCTTTCTTT
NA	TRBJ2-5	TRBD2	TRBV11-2	CASNFSGRKRTQYF	TGTGCCAGCAACTTCAGCGGGAGGAAAAGGACCCAGTACTTC
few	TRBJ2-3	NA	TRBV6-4	CASSAGRDQPQYF	TGTGCCAGCAGCGCGGGCCGGGATCAGCCCCAGTATTTT
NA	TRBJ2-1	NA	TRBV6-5	CASSFEAHNEQFF	TGTGCCAGCAGTTTCGAGGCGCATAATGAGCAATTCTTC
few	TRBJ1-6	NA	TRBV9	CASSSLLGVGSPLHF	TGTGCCAGCAGTAGCCTTCTGGGAGTTGGATCACCCCTCCACTTT
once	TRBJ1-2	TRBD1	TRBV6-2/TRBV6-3	CASSYSGTDLYGYTF	TGTGCCAGCAGTTACTCGGGGACAGATCTCTATGGTTACACCTTC
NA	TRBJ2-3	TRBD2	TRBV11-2	CASSLGGLTYTSVTQYF	TGTGCCAGCAGCTTAGGGGGACTAACGTATACATCAGTTACGCAGTATTTT
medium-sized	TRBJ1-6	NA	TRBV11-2	CASSLPFGSPLHF	TGTGCCAGCAGCCTCCCTTTTGGTTCACCCCTCCACTTT
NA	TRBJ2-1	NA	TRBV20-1	CSASNVALGEQFF	TGCAGTGCTAGTAACGTCGCTCTAGGTGAGCAGTTCTTC
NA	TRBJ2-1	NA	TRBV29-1	CSALKWDWIDEQSF	TGCAGCGCCCTAAAGTGGGACTGGATAGATGAGCAGTCCTTC
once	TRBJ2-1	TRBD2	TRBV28	CASSLIAGVRGKQFF	TGTGCCAGCAGTTTGATAGCGGGAGTAAGGGGTAAGCAGTTCTTC
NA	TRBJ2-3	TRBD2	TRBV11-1	CASSSGSGGTLYF	TGTGCCAGCAGCTCCGGGTCGGGGGGTACACTGTATTTT
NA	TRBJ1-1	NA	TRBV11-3	CASSQGPQNTEAFF	TGTGCCAGTAGCCAAGGACCCCAAAACACTGAAGCTTTCTTT
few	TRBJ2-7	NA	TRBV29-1	CSVGFFSATNIYEQYF	TGCAGCGTTGGTTTTTTTTCCGCGACTAACATCTACGAGCAGTACTTC
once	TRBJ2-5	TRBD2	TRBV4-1	CASSLSPTSGPQETRHF	TGCGCCAGCAGCCTTTCCCCGACTAGCGGACCCCAAGAGACCCGGCACTTC
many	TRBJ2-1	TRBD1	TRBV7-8	CASSLGIGQVKNEQFF	TGTGCCAGCAGCTTAGGGATAGGACAGGTTAAAAATGAGCAGTTCTTC
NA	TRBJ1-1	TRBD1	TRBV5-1	CASSLGQGYTGAFF	TGCGCCAGCAGCTTGGGACAGGGATACACTGGGGCTTTCTTT
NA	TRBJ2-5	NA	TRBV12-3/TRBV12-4	CASSTNMARAQYF	TGTGCCAGCAGTACGAACATGGCCAGGGCCCAGTACTTC
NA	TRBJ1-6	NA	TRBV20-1	CSARDLEGQQNNSPLHF	TGCAGTGCTAGAGATCTGGAAGGACAGCAAAATAATTCACCCCTCCACTTT
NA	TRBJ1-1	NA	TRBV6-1	CARRVRGRSEAFF	TGTGCCAGGCGGGTCAGGGGACGGTCTGAAGCTTTCTTT
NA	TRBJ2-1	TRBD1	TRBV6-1	CANNLDRVLAGQFF	TGTGCCAACAATTTGGACAGGGTCTTGGCCGGGCAGTTCTTC
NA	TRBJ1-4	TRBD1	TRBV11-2	CASSFWTGAIVKLFF	TGTGCCAGCAGCTTCTGGACAGGGGCTATTGTAAAACTGTTTTTT
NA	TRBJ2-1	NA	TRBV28	CTSSSRTVLDEQFF	TGTACCAGCAGTTCCCGGACTGTCCTTGATGAGCAGTTCTTC
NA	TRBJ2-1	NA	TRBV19	CASREGRGPYNEQFF	TGTGCCAGTAGGGAGGGTAGGGGGCCCTACAATGAGCAGTTCTTC
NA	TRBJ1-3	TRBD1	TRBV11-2	CASSPRPDRGAYSGYTLYF	TGTGCCAGCAGCCCACGCCCGGACAGGGGAGCGTACTCTGGATACACCTTATATTTT
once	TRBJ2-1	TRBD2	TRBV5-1	CVSSLGGRAGDEQSF	TGCGTCAGCAGCTTAGGAGGGAGGGCCGGGGATGAGCAGTCCTTC
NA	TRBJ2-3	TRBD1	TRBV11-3	CASSRTAGQGASDTQYF	TGTGCCAGCAGCCGGACGGCCGGACAGGGAGCCTCAGATACGCAGTATTTT
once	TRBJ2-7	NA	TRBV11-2	CASNPAYEQYF	TGTGCCAGCAACCCCGCCTACGAGCAATACTTC
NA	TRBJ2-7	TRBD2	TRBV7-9	CASSLAGGHYEQYF	TGTGCGAGCAGCTTAGCGGGAGGGCACTACGAGCAGTACTTC
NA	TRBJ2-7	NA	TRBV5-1	CASSLGAGHSVQYF	TGCGCCAGCAGCTTAGGCGCAGGCCATAGTGTGCAGTACTTC
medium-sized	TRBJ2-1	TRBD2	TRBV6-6	CASTHEGRGEQFF	TGTGCCAGCACCCACGAGGGGAGGGGTGAGCAGTTCTTC
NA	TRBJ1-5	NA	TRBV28	CASSPNRGGGNQPQHF	TGTGCCAGCAGCCCCAACCGGGGAGGGGGCAATCAGCCCCAGCATTTT
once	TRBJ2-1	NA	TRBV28	CASSPLAYNEQFF	TGTGCCAGCAGTCCGTTGGCCTACAATGAGCAGTTCTTC
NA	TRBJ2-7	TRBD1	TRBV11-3	CASSPGTGGIYEQYF	TGTGCCAGTAGCCCCGGTACAGGGGGCATCTACGAGCAGTACTTC
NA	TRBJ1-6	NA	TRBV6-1	CVSNEEGFGGTLHF	TGTGTCAGCAATGAAGAAGGGTTCGGAGGGACCCTCCACTTT
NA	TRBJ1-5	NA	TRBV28	CASSFDKGSNQPQHF	TGTGCCAGCAGCTTTGACAAGGGAAGCAATCAGCCCCAGCATTTT
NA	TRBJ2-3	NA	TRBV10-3	CVIKGGLGTDTQYF	TGTGTCATCAAGGGGGGACTCGGGACAGATACGCAGTATTTT